The clone carrying this T cell receptor (beta chain) is a singleton in its sample. The antigen is not known. Germline loops: CDR1 LGHNA, CDR2 YNFKEQ. The ends were cut back, 0 bases at V and 11 bases at J, with 17 bases in the middle. The length of the CDR3 is 16 residues. The entry originates in a study of CD8 T cells in Susac syndrome. Study-level findings and limits: The study conceded that its TCR sequencing and HLA analysis involved relatively few individuals.

Random hexamers served to reverse transcribe roughly 0.45 to 1 ug RNA. The amplification used immunoSEQ multiplex PCR on TCR beta CDR3; it spanned 54 Vbeta and 13 Jbeta. TCRdb recomputed calls from the immunoSEQ multiplex PCR reads with MiXCR, one row per CDR3 protein. The table records 50,000 to 60,000 distinct CDR3 sequences, about 92% of them present only once. The T cells that were sequenced for TCR beta were CD8+ and CD4+ cells from blood. Negative isolation yielded CD8+ and CD4+ T cells; FACS enriched TEMRA cells. Sequencing was performed on CD8+ T cells from PBMCs. The receptor was derived from a human donor in good health. The J gene is TRBJ1-6, the V gene TRBV4-2, with D hard to call. Here the CDR3 reads CASSQDEWAFGAPLHF. The CDR3, as DNA: TGTGCCAGCAGCCAAGATGAATGGGCCTTCGGCGCACCCCTCCACTTT.